The 27 T cell receptor beta chains below all came from one sample that was sequenced in a study of tumor-infiltrating lymphocytes in primary liver carcinoma. Synthesis of TCR beta cDNA was carried out from approximately 500 ng total RNA with a constant-region primer. ARM-PCR was slightly modified, and three nested multiplex PCR rounds with it gave rise to the TCR beta libraries. Amplification in the first two PCR rounds was performed using TRBV1-TRBV30 forward primers and a C-beta reverse primer for approximately 10 cycles each. TCRdb ran MiXCR on the multiplex PCR reads and lists one entry per CDR3 protein. The sample has tens of thousands of distinct CDR3 sequences, approximately 70% seen once. From around 20-30 mg of unsorted bulk tissue, DNA and RNA were co-extracted together. Sequenced input: liver tumor tissue from sampling region 5. The subset denotes: tumor region T5, tumor centre. The receptors here all came from a man between 40 and 49 years old with primary liver carcinoma and hepatitis B virus infection.

To note about this clonotype: Lacking the conserved final phenylalanine or tryptophan, this CDR3 likely reflects a read error. The genes are TRBV11-2 and TRBJ2-5; D not resolved. The CDR3 spans 13 residues. Trimming left V 8 bases short and J 0 bases short, with 10 bases between. Germline V lookup: CDR1 SGHAT, CDR2 FQNNGV. The CDR3 region is CASGCGDQETQYL. The CDR3 DNA sequence: TGTGCCAGCGGGTGTGGGGACCAAGAGACCCAGTACCTC.

The chain links TRBV11-2 to TRBJ2-3; D remains ambiguous. Germline CDR1 is SGHAT and CDR2 is FQNNGV. V lost 5 bases and J lost 2, with 8 bases in between. This CDR3 has 13 amino acids. The CDR3 reads CASSHWTTDTQYF. In DNA form, the CDR3 reads TGTGCCAGCAGCCACTGGACCACAGATACGCAGTATTTT.

Comment on this clonotype: This may be a read error: a much more frequent sequence differs by one nucleotide. The V gene is TRBV13, the J gene TRBJ2-7; 8 bases map to TRBD1. The CDR3 is made up of 14 amino acids. The germline V gene has CDR1 PRHDT and CDR2 FYEKMQ (reference sequence). The CDR3 region has the DNA TGTGTCAGCAGCTACGGACAGGGCCTACTCGAGCAGTACTTC. Encoded protein: CVSSYGQGLLEQYF.

This clonotype was recorded many times. This rearrangement joins TRBV7-8 to TRBJ2-5, with a weak D call TRBD1 (7 bases). Trimming stripped 5 bases from V and 5 bases from J, with 12 bases between. This CDR3 comprises 13 residues. The germline CDR1 and CDR2 sequences are SGHVS and FQNEAQ. This CDR3 is CASSPGGLETQYF. The CDR3 DNA sequence: TGTGCCAGCAGCCCAGGGGGGTTGGAGACCCAGTACTTC.

The chain couples TRBV29-1 to TRBJ2-5, with 9 bases identical to TRBD2. Germline V gene lookup returns CDR1 SQVTM and CDR2 ANQGSEA. The length of the CDR3 is 13 residues. The CDR3 region is CNLGGRAAETQYF. CDR3 DNA: TGCAACCTTGGCGGGAGGGCCGCTGAGACCCAGTACTTC.

In regard to this clonotype: The junction does not match germline at one end; this may be a read error. The chain employs TRBV5-4 and TRBJ2-1; D ambiguous. CDR3 length: 11 residues. CDR1 is SGHNT and CDR2 is YYREEE in the germline V gene (reference sequence). The DNA for the CDR3 is TGTGCCAGCACCTCGGTCAATAAGCAGTTCTTT. Translation: CASTSVNKQFF. Full variable domain (rest looked up from reference TRBV5-4 and TRBJ2-1): ETGVTQSPTHLIKTRGQQVTLRCSSQSGHNTVSWYQQALGQGPQFIFQYYREEENGRGNFPPRFSGLQFPNYSSELNVNALELDDSALYLCASTSVNKQFFGPGTRLTVL.

Notes on this clonotype: Sequence at one end of the junction differs from germline and may be a read error. V and J are TRBV11-2 and TRBJ2-1; tentatively, D is TRBD2 (5 bases). The germline gives CDR1 SGHAT, CDR2 FQNNGV. This CDR3 has 12 residues. The CDR3 sequence is CASSLVGSEQFF. CDR3 coding DNA: TGTGCCAGTAGCTTAGTAGGGAGTGAGCAGTTTTTC.

In regard to this clonotype: A much larger clone is a single base away; this may be a read error. The V gene is TRBV15, the J gene TRBJ2-7; 8 bases are a match to TRBD1. CDR3 length: 14 amino acids. J was trimmed by 5 bases and V by 5 bases; bases with no gene match: 8. Per the germline V gene, CDR1 is LNHNV and CDR2 is YYDKDF (reference sequence). The CDR3, as DNA: TGTGCCACCAGCGCACGGACAGGGAGACACGAGCAGTACTTC. Its translation: CATSARTGRHEQYF.

Worth noting for this clonotype: The conserved phenylalanine or tryptophan normally closing the CDR3 is absent here, so this likely arose from a read error. The chain is built from TRBV11-2 and TRBJ2-1; 7 bases map to TRBD1. The CDR3 covers 15 residues. The germline V gene has CDR1 SGHAT and CDR2 FQNNGV. The CDR3 sequence: CASNLVTGAYNEQFL. The CDR3 nucleotides are TGCGCCAGCAACTTAGTTACAGGGGCCTACAATGAGCAGTTCTTA.

This clonotype was observed at least ten times. The genes are TRBV28 and TRBJ1-1; D ambiguous. V shed 3 bases and J shed 5 bases, with 13 bases lying between them. The germline CDR1 and CDR2 sequences are MDHEN and SYDVKM. The CDR3 totals 14 residues. CDR3 in DNA: TGTGCCAGCAGTTTCTACGATCCCGAGACTGAAGCTTTCTTT. The encoded protein is CASSFYDPETEAFF.

For this clonotype: A read error may produce the germline difference seen at one junction end. This rearrangement joins TRBV29-1 to TRBJ2-7; D is possibly TRBD1 (7 bases). CDR1 is SQVTM and CDR2 is ANQGSEA in the germline V gene. The CDR3 extends over 12 amino acids. CDR3 amino acids: CRVRGGGDEQYF. CDR3 sequence (DNA): TGCAGGGTCCGAGGGGGCGGGGACGAACAGTACTTC.

As to this clonotype: This clone may be a read error of a much larger clone one base away. The chain combines TRBV7-9 with TRBJ2-3; 8 bases align to TRBD2. This CDR3 is built from 15 residues. Germline CDR1 and CDR2: SEHNR and FQNEAQ (reference sequence). V was pared by 5 bases and J by 8 bases, with 12 bases of the junction left unmatched. CDR3 coding DNA: TGTGCCAGCAGCCACATAGCGGGACGTCCAGGTACGCAGTATTTT. Translation: CASSHIAGRPGTQYF. Looking up the rest from reference TRBV7-9 and TRBJ2-3 gives the full variable domain: DTGVSQNPRHKITKRGQNVTFRCDPISEHNRLYWYRQTLGQGPEFLTYFQNEAQLEKSRLLSDRFSAERPKGSFSTLEIQRTEQGDSAMYLCASSHIAGRPGTQYFGPGTRLTVL.

The rearrangement uses TRBV5-1 and TRBJ2-7, with 11 bases lining up with TRBD1. The germline V gene has CDR1 SGHRS and CDR2 YFSETQ. V lost 3 bases and J lost 2; bases outside the gene matches: 4. CDR3 length equals 15 residues. CDR3 DNA sequence: TGCGCCAGCAGCTCAGGACAGGGGGCAACCTACGAGCAGTACTTC. Translated, it gives CASSSGQGATYEQYF. The variable domain in full, with the rest retrieved from reference TRBV5-1 and TRBJ2-7, is KAGVTQTPRYLIKTRGQQVTLSCSPISGHRSVSWYQQTPGQGLQFLFEYFSETQRNKGNFPGRFSGRQFSNSRSEMNVSTLELGDSALYLCASSSGQGATYEQYFGPGTRLTVT.

As to this clonotype: The germline gene is not matched at one end of the junction; a read error may be the cause. The V gene is TRBV28, the J gene TRBJ2-7; 7 bases match TRBD2. The germline V gene has CDR1 MDHEN and CDR2 SYDVKM. CDR3 length equals 12 residues. CDR3 residues: CTSSPGGYEQYF. As DNA, the CDR3 is TGTACCAGCAGTCCGGGGGGTTACGAGCAGTACTTC.

A remark on this clonotype: A much larger clone differs from this one at a single base, so this may be a read error. V and J are TRBV2 and TRBJ2-3; 13 bases match TRBD2. Germline CDR1 is SNHLY and CDR2 is FYNNEI. The CDR3 loop spans 15 amino acids. CDR3 in amino acids: CTSQDRLAGGLRKYF. As DNA, the CDR3 is TGTACCAGCCAAGATCGACTAGCGGGAGGATTACGCAAGTATTTT.

This clonotype was recorded at least ten times. It may be a read error: a sequence one base away is much more abundant. V and J are TRBV11-1 and TRBJ2-5, with TRBD2 matching over 8 bases. Trimming cost V 5 bases and J 9 bases; bases outside gene matches: 11. The CDR3 totals 14 residues. Germline V gene sequence: CDR1 SGHAT, CDR2 FQDESV (reference sequence). CDR3 in amino acids: CASSAGGPQGAQYF. The CDR3 nucleotides are TGTGCCAGCAGCGCGGGGGGACCTCAAGGGGCCCAGTACTTC. Together with reference TRBV11-1 and TRBJ2-5, the CDR3 gives the full variable domain: EAEVAQSPRYKITEKSQAVAFWCDPISGHATLYWYRQILGQGPELLVQFQDESVVDDSQLPKDRFSAERLKGVDSTLKIQPAELGDSAMYLCASSAGGPQGAQYFGPGTRLLVL.

With respect to this clonotype: The junction departs from germline at one end; a sequencing error may be responsible. V usage is TRBV6-1 and J usage is TRBJ2-2; the match to TRBD2 covers 9 bases. Germline V gene data show CDR1 as MNHNS and CDR2 as SASEGT. The CDR3 consists of 15 residues. In nucleotides, the CDR3 is TGTGCCAGCAGTGGTAGCGGGAGAGAAATCGGGGTGCTGTTTTTT. Its translation: CASSGSGREIGVLFF.

For this clonotype: Likely a read error: the CDR3 ends without its conserved phenylalanine or tryptophan. This chain links TRBV19 with TRBJ2-2; D may be TRBD2 (5 bases). Germline V gene sequence: CDR1 LNHDA, CDR2 SQIVND (reference sequence). The CDR3 length is 15 residues. The CDR3 loop is CPSRLKEANTGELFL. In DNA, the CDR3 is TGTCCGTCTCGACTGAAGGAGGCGAACACCGGGGAGCTGTTTCTT.

This clonotype came up a few times. The rearrangement joins TRBV15 to TRBJ2-3; possibly TRBD1 for D (5 bases). Between the trimmed V and J ends, which lost 3 bases and 0 bases, there was a span of 13 bases. The CDR3 is made up of 16 amino acids. Germline V gene lookup returns CDR1 LNHNV and CDR2 YYDKDF (reference sequence). The CDR3 DNA is TGTGCCACCAGCAGCAGGGTTATGGTCAGCACAGATACGCAGTATTTT. Amino acids: CATSSRVMVSTDTQYF.

Regarding this clonotype: Its ends do not fully match the called genes, so a read error is possible. V usage is TRBV10-3 and J usage is TRBJ2-7; 7 bases are a match to TRBD2. This CDR3 has 14 residues. Germline CDR1 and CDR2: ENHRY and SYGVKD. The CDR3 DNA is TGTGCCATTAGTGCCAGGCGGGGGAAGCATGAGCAGTACTTC. This codes for CAISARRGKHEQYF.

V gene TRBV6-1 combines with J gene TRBJ2-3, with a tentative D call TRBD2 (6 bases). The CDR3 sequence is 12 residues long. Trimming shortened V by 11 bases and J by 9 bases, and 18 bases separated the two germline ends. The germline V gene has CDR1 MNHNS and CDR2 SASEGT. The CDR3 spells CACMRTGETQYF. For the CDR3, the DNA is TGTGCCTGCATGCGGACGGGGGAGACGCAGTATTTT.

The chain recombines TRBV4-1 with TRBJ2-1, with unresolved D. The CDR3 consists of 14 residues. Germline V CDR1 and CDR2: MGHRA, YSYEKL. V shed 5 bases and J shed 7 bases, with 15 bases lying between them. The CDR3 spells CASSSPESENEQFF. In DNA form, the CDR3 reads TGCGCCAGCAGCTCCCCAGAGTCAGAGAATGAGCAGTTCTTC.

Comments on this clonotype: Germline is not matched at one junction end, which may reflect a read error. V usage is TRBV6-1 and J usage is TRBJ1-5, with D unclear. This CDR3 region has 16 residues. CDR1 and CDR2 from the germline V gene are MNHNS and SASEGT. CDR3 sequence reads: CASSETTLGSNQPQHF. The CDR3 region has the DNA TGTGCCAGCAGTGAAACTACACTCGGTAGCAATCAGCCTCAGCATTTT.

On this clonotype: A junction end diverges from the germline sequence, so it may reflect a read error. The genes are TRBV11-2 and TRBJ2-1; 9 bases fit TRBD2. The CDR3 sequence is 16 residues long. Germline-derived CDR1 and CDR2 are SGHAT and FQNNGV. The CDR3 spells CVSSSRPSGRIHEQFF. The CDR3 nucleotides read TGTGTCAGCAGCTCACGCCCCAGCGGGAGGATCCATGAGCAGTTCTTC.

The chain carries TRBV20-1 and TRBJ2-5; D call uncertain. CDR1 and CDR2 from the germline V gene are DFQATT and SNEGSKA (reference sequence). Trimming took 6 bases from V and 4 from J, leaving 9 bases between them. The CDR3 is 11 residues long. The CDR3 loop reads CSATIAETQYF. The CDR3 nucleotides are TGCAGTGCAACAATAGCAGAGACCCAGTACTTC.

Comments on this clonotype: The conserved final phenylalanine or tryptophan is absent from the CDR3, which likely points to a read error. This rearrangement joins TRBV6-5 to TRBJ2-1; tentative D call: TRBD2 (6 bases). The CDR3 consists of 15 residues. Germline CDR1 reads MNHEY; CDR2 reads SVGAGI. The CDR3 DNA reads TGTGCCAGCAGGGAATACGGGAGCTCCTACAGTGAGCAGTTCCTC. It translates to CASREYGSSYSEQFL.

About this clonotype: Its ends do not fully match the called genes, so a read error is possible. The rearrangement links TRBV11-2 to TRBJ2-3; D is perhaps TRBD2 (6 bases). The CDR3 totals 14 residues. Germline CDR1 is SGHAT and CDR2 is FQNNGV. In nucleotides, the CDR3 is TGTGCCGGAGGGTCACGGGAGTCCGCAGATACGCGGTATTTT. Translation gives CAGGSRESADTRYF.